The 25 T cell receptor beta chains given below trace back to one sample, sequenced in a study of response to subunit inactivated influenza vaccine. TCRdb re-called the RT-PCR reads with MiXCR, one entry per CDR3 protein. Among roughly 500,000 distinct CDR3 sequences listed, about 15% were seen once. The source material was CD4+ T cells sorted from PBMCs, sampled 23 to 25 months after vaccination. The receptors were gathered from a man between 45 and 75 years old who received an inactivated influenza vaccine.

This clonotype was detected ten times or more. This sequence joins TRBV16 and TRBJ2-4; D gene ambiguous. The CDR3 consists of 15 residues. V dropped 2 bases and J dropped 0 bases, with 8 bases sitting between them. Per the germline V gene, CDR1 is KGHSY and CDR2 is FQNENV. The CDR3 spells CASSQGGIAKNIQYF. CDR3 nucleotides: TGTGCCAGCAGCCAAGGTGGGATAGCCAAAAACATTCAGTACTTC.

This chain connects TRBV20-1 to TRBJ2-3; 11 bases fit TRBD2. The CDR3 sequence is 13 residues long. The germline V gene has CDR1 DFQATT and CDR2 SNEGSKA (reference sequence). CDR3 nucleotide sequence: TGCCAAATAGCGGGAGGGGGCACAGATACGCAGTATTTT. Residues: CQIAGGGTDTQYF.

V gene TRBV12-3 or TRBV12-4 combines with J gene TRBJ1-4, with D maybe TRBD1 (6 bases). This CDR3 has 15 residues. V shed 5 bases and J shed 5 bases, with 15 bases lying between them. The CDR3 bases are TGTGCCAGCAGTGATTCGGGACAAAGAAATGAAAAACTGTTTTTT. Its translation: CASSDSGQRNEKLFF.

This clonotype has at least ten counts. The V gene is TRBV4-2, the J gene TRBJ2-3; TRBD2 might be the D (5 bases). The V gene's germline CDR1 is LGHNA and CDR2 YNFKEQ. V was trimmed by 1 base and J by 2 bases, leaving 13 bases between them. The CDR3 consists of 16 residues. CDR3 region: CASSQGGRQNTDTQYF. The DNA for the CDR3 is TGTGCCAGCAGCCAAGGAGGGCGACAAAACACAGATACGCAGTATTTT.

V usage is TRBV10-3 and J usage is TRBJ2-7; TRBD2 matches 13 bases. Germline-derived CDR1 and CDR2 are ENHRY and SYGVKD. V lost 8 bases and J lost 4; bases outside the gene matches: 5. The CDR3 sequence is 14 residues long. In DNA, the CDR3 is TGTGCCATCGCCACTAGCGGGAGGGCGTACGAGCAGTACTTC. It yields the protein CAIATSGRAYEQYF.

This clonotype was seen only a few times. V is TRBV5-6 and J is TRBJ2-5; D possibly matches TRBD1 or TRBD2 (5 bases each). Germline V gives CDR1 SGHDT, CDR2 YYEEEE. Trimming pared 4 bases from V and 4 bases from J, leaving 17 bases between. The CDR3 runs to 15 residues. CDR3 DNA sequence: TGTGCCAGCAGCAGACGACAGCGGCTTGGAGAGACCCAGTACTTC. Residues: CASSRRQRLGETQYF.

The table lists this clonotype with a few counts. The gene calls are TRBV2 and TRBJ2-2; 12 bases agree with TRBD2. Trimming cost V 5 bases and J 6 bases; bases outside gene matches: 4. The CDR3 has 15 amino acids. The germline CDR1 and CDR2 sequences are SNHLY and FYNNEI. The CDR3: CASSLAGGPPGELFF. CDR3 sequence (DNA): TGTGCCAGCAGTCTAGCGGGAGGGCCGCCCGGGGAGCTGTTTTTT.

This clonotype was seen a handful of times. The rearrangement joins TRBV4-2 to TRBJ1-3, with D tentatively TRBD1 (6 bases). V was pared by 0 bases and J by 0 bases, with 9 bases between. Germline V lookup: CDR1 LGHNA, CDR2 YNFKEQ. The CDR3 contains 16 residues. CDR3 DNA: TGTGCCAGCAGCCAAGAAACAGGGTTCTCTGGAAACACCATATATTTT. Residues: CASSQETGFSGNTIYF.

This clonotype was seen a few times. The chain recombines TRBV10-3 with TRBJ2-3, with 7 bases identical to TRBD1. The CDR3 length is 14 residues. Germline assignment: CDR1 ENHRY and CDR2 SYGVKD. After removal of 6 bases from V and 2 bases from J, the junction contained 5 bases not matched to a gene. CDR3 nucleotide sequence: TGTGCCATCAGGGAACAGGGGACCACAGATACGCAGTATTTT. As protein: CAIREQGTTDTQYF.

The gene calls are TRBV3-1 and TRBJ2-1; 10 bases line up with TRBD2. Germline-derived CDR1 and CDR2 are LGHDT and YNNKEL (reference sequence). The CDR3 sequence is 17 residues long. The V and J ends lost 0 bases and 10 bases, in that order; junction bases with no gene match: 12. This chain's CDR3 is CASSQDPVIAGGEEQFF. The CDR3 DNA reads TGTGCCAGCAGCCAAGATCCGGTTATAGCGGGGGGTGAGGAGCAGTTCTTC.

This clonotype was seen a handful of times. This rearrangement joins TRBV12-3 or TRBV12-4 to TRBJ2-7; no reliable D call. CDR3 length equals 11 residues. Trimming pared 4 bases from V and 7 bases from J, leaving 8 bases between. CDR3 sequence reads: CASSSRREQYF. CDR3 coding DNA: TGTGCCAGCAGTTCCCGTCGGGAGCAGTACTTC.

This clonotype was observed at least ten times. The chain couples TRBV27 to TRBJ2-1; D not resolved. CDR3 length: 14 residues. Germline-derived CDR1 and CDR2 are MNHEY and SMNVEV (reference sequence). The V end was cut by 6 bases, the J end by 3 bases, with 12 bases between. The chain's CDR3 is CASRNFGGYNEQFF. Written as DNA, the CDR3 is TGTGCCAGCAGAAATTTCGGCGGCTACAATGAGCAGTTCTTC.

This clonotype was counted many times. The chain's CDR3 is CASSLGGLSYNEQFF. In nucleotides, the CDR3 is TGTGCCAGCAGCTTAGGGGGACTGTCCTACAATGAGCAGTTCTTC. The chain couples TRBV7-2 to TRBJ2-1; tentative D call: TRBD2 (6 bases). V shed 1 base and J shed 1 base, with 8 bases lying between them. Germline lookup yields CDR1 SGHTA and CDR2 FQGNSA. The length of the CDR3 is 15 residues. The variable domain in full, completed from reference TRBV7-2 and TRBJ2-1, reads GAGVSQSPSNKVTEKGKDVELRCDPISGHTALYWYRQSLGQGLEFLIYFQGNSAPDKSGLPSDRFSAERTGGSVSTLTIQRTQQEDSAVYLCASSLGGLSYNEQFFGPGTRLTVL.

The chain couples TRBV7-2 to TRBJ2-1, with D perhaps matching TRBD2 (6 bases). The CDR3 spans 16 residues. Trimming took off 2 bases at V and 3 bases at J, with 14 bases between the two ends. The germline CDR1 and CDR2 sequences are SGHTA and FQGNSA. This CDR3 reads CASSLSGGAHYNEQFF. The CDR3, as DNA: TGTGCCAGCAGCTTATCCGGCGGGGCCCACTACAATGAGCAGTTCTTC.

This clonotype appeared many times. The chain joins TRBV6-2 or TRBV6-3 to TRBJ2-3; the D call may be TRBD1 or TRBD2 (5 bases each). Per the germline V gene, CDR1 is MNHEY and CDR2 is SVGEGT. CDR3 length equals 14 residues. V was shortened by 5 bases and J by 5 bases, with 14 bases between the two germline ends. The CDR3 DNA sequence: TGTGCCAGCAGTCACCGGGACGGTAGAGATACGCAGTATTTT. Protein: CASSHRDGRDTQYF.

The chain links TRBV20-1 to TRBJ2-3, with TRBD2 as a possible D gene (7 bases). The CDR3 is made up of 15 amino acids. The germline V gene encodes CDR1 DFQATT and CDR2 SNEGSKA (reference sequence). Trimming removed 6 bases from V and 2 bases from J, with 18 bases in between. The CDR3 region is CSATGRETVTDTQYF. CDR3 DNA: TGCAGTGCAACAGGGAGGGAGACAGTCACAGATACGCAGTATTTT.

The rearrangement uses TRBV12-3 or TRBV12-4 and TRBJ1-6; D ambiguous. The V end was cut by 3 bases, the J end by 7 bases, with 10 bases between. The CDR3 totals 14 residues. The CDR3 sequence is CASSFIAGNSPLHF. As DNA, the CDR3 is TGTGCCAGCAGTTTCATAGCGGGGAATTCACCCCTCCACTTT.

This clonotype was counted between two and nine times. The V gene is TRBV5-1, the J gene TRBJ2-3, with 7 bases aligning to TRBD2. The V gene end was trimmed by 1 base and the J gene end by 2 bases; junction bases not matched to a gene: 4. The CDR3 consists of 15 residues. Germline CDR1 reads SGHRS; CDR2 reads YFSETQ. The CDR3 loop is CASSLTSAPTDTQYF. The CDR3 DNA follows: TGCGCCAGCAGCTTGACTAGCGCGCCCACAGATACGCAGTATTTT.

The gene calls are TRBV21-1 and TRBJ2-5. TRBV21-1 is annotated as a pseudogene. The CDR3 has 13 amino acids. The CDR3 here is CASSKVRQETQYF. The DNA for the CDR3 is TGTGCCAGCAGCAAAGTACGGCAAGAGACCCAGTACTTC.

This chain connects TRBV12-3 or TRBV12-4 to TRBJ2-7; no clear D gene. CDR3 length equals 12 residues. The germline V and J ends were trimmed by 4 bases and 5 bases, with 9 bases remaining between them. The CDR3 DNA is TGTGCCAGCAGTTGGCAGGTCCACGAGCAGTACTTC. Translated, it gives CASSWQVHEQYF.

This clonotype showed up just a few times. The chain combines TRBV29-1 with TRBJ2-3; a possible D gene is TRBD1 (5 bases). This CDR3 is 12 amino acids long. V lost 8 bases, J lost 7 bases, and 16 bases lay in between. Germline CDR1 and CDR2: SQVTM and ANQGSEA. The CDR3 sequence is CSLGATSNTQYF. CDR3 nucleotides: TGCAGCCTTGGGGCTACCTCGAATACGCAGTATTTT.

This clonotype showed up just a few times. J is TRBJ2-3 and V is TRBV10-3; 10 bases align to TRBD2. CDR1 is ENHRY, CDR2 SYGVKD, per germline. J was trimmed by 0 bases and V by 2 bases; bases with no gene match: 8. This CDR3 has 18 amino acids. The CDR3: CAISERSSGSSSTDTQYF. The DNA of the CDR3 is TGTGCCATCAGTGAGAGGTCTAGCGGGAGTTCTAGCACAGATACGCAGTATTTT.

This clonotype was detected a few times. J is TRBJ2-4 and V is TRBV20-1; D gene unclear. Germline assignment: CDR1 DFQATT and CDR2 SNEGSKA (reference sequence). V gave up 2 bases and J gave up 0 bases, with 5 bases separating them. The CDR3 runs to 13 residues. CDR3 sequence (DNA): TGCAGTGCTAGATTGGGAGCCAAAAACATTCAGTACTTC. Translated: CSARLGAKNIQYF.

This clonotype occurred a few times. This chain links TRBV7-9 with TRBJ2-3, with 9 nucleotides matching TRBD2. Germline V lookup: CDR1 SEHNR, CDR2 FQNEAQ (reference sequence). This CDR3 is built from 17 residues. Trimming removed 1 base from V and 6 bases from J; junction bases left unmatched: 11. CDR3 DNA: TGTGCCAGCAGCTTAGAAATGGGCGGGAGGGCCTGGGATACGCAGTATTTT. Residues: CASSLEMGGRAWDTQYF.

The chain joins TRBV25-1 to TRBJ2-7; unclear D gene. Germline V gene lookup returns CDR1 MGHDK and CDR2 SYGVNS. V was cut by 3 bases and J by 6 bases, with 9 bases left in between. The CDR3 totals 12 residues. This chain's CDR3 is CASSERWGEQYF. In DNA, the CDR3 is TGTGCCAGCAGTGAGAGGTGGGGCGAGCAGTACTTC.